This TCR beta chain was retrieved from a study of blood T cell repertoires in COVID-19 (dated by TCRdb to the early 2020s). For context, the study as a whole: Samples from collaborators originated in the United States, Italy and Spain and spanned both the acute and convalescent phases of COVID-19. The prospective study material was composed of cDNA or gDNA derived from T cells, B-cell-depleted T cells, or PBMCs. The dataset comprised deeply sampled blood TCRbeta repertoires from subjects exposed to, actively infected with, or recovered from COVID-19. The repertoires were released in a freely available public database meant as a resource for research on the immune response to SARS-CoV-2. Samples were obtained from the ongoing ImmuneRACE study (first 160 participants) and from about 1,300 subjects provided by 6 global collaborators. Nearly every sample came with metadata listing a de-identified subject ID, COVID-19 status, age in years and sex. Where HLA class I and class II types were available, the types were taken from metadata supplied by the sample provider, not from assay-based typing.

Overall results and qualifications from the work: How much clinical and demographic metadata was included differed by source and by participant, and the metadata was provided uncurated.

Counted from cysteine to phenylalanine, this CDR3 has 13 amino acids. Of the read, only the CDR3 DNA is kept; its 39 bases are in frame from base 1. V loses 0 bases of germline sequence and J loses 6 bases, and the interval between the two ends is 9 bases. For CDR1 and CDR2, the germline V gene lists SGHDN and FVKESK. At one collaborating source in Seattle, patients were enrolled during active infection and were followed longitudinally through the course of disease. Whole blood was collected in K2EDTA tubes by collaborating institutions according to the institutions' own protocols. For TCRbeta analysis, collaborators shipped samples as frozen whole blood, isolated PBMCs, or DNA extracted from either of those sample types. On this clone: Its specific antigen is unknown. The record has no base qualities; no much larger clone is one base away.

TCRbeta CDR3 regions were amplified from genomic DNA by means of the immunoSEQ Assay, a bias-controlled multiplex PCR. The paper's processing steps were these. The number of nucleated cells in each sample was estimated by amplification of reference gene primers within the assay. To quantify the absolute abundance of each unique TCRbeta CDR3 rearrangement, sequence reads were collapsed and filtered. For each sample, productive Simpson clonality was calculated as the square root of Simpson's diversity index across productive rearrangements. Held by TCRdb, this immuneACCESS table contains in-frame sequences only and omits some clones. Under half of the omission traces to an unresolved V gene where checked; the cause of the rest is unknown. The DNA gave D and trimming, while V, J and clone size come from that table. For this sample the table gives under 65,000 clones, of which about nine tenths were detected only once. The ten top clones hold around 20% of the sample.

The V and J segments used are TRBV14 and TRBJ2-7; TRBD1 is possibly the D segment (6 matching bases). The sample consisted of peripheral blood. The receptor was derived from a woman of 80 years or more with COVID-19, enrolled during active disease. Here the CDR3 is given as CASSQDRGFEQYF. The base sequence is TGTGCCAGCAGCCAAGACAGGGGTTTCGAGCAGTACTTC.